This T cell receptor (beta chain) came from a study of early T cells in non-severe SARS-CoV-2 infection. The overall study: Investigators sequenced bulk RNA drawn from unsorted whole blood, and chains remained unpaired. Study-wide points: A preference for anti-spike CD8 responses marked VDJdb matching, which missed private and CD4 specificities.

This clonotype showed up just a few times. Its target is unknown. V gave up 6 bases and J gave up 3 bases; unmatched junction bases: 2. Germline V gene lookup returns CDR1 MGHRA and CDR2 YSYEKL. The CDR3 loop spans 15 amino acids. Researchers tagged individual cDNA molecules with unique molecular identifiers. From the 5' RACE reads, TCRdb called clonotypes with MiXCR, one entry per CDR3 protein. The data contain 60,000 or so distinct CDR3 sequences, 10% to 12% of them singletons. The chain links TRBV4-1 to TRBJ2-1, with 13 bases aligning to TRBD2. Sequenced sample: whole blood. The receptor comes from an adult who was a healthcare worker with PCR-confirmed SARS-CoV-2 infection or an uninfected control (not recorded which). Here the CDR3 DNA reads TGCGCCAGCAGGACTAGCGGGGGGAACTACAATGAGCAGTTCTTC. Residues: CASRTSGGNYNEQFF.